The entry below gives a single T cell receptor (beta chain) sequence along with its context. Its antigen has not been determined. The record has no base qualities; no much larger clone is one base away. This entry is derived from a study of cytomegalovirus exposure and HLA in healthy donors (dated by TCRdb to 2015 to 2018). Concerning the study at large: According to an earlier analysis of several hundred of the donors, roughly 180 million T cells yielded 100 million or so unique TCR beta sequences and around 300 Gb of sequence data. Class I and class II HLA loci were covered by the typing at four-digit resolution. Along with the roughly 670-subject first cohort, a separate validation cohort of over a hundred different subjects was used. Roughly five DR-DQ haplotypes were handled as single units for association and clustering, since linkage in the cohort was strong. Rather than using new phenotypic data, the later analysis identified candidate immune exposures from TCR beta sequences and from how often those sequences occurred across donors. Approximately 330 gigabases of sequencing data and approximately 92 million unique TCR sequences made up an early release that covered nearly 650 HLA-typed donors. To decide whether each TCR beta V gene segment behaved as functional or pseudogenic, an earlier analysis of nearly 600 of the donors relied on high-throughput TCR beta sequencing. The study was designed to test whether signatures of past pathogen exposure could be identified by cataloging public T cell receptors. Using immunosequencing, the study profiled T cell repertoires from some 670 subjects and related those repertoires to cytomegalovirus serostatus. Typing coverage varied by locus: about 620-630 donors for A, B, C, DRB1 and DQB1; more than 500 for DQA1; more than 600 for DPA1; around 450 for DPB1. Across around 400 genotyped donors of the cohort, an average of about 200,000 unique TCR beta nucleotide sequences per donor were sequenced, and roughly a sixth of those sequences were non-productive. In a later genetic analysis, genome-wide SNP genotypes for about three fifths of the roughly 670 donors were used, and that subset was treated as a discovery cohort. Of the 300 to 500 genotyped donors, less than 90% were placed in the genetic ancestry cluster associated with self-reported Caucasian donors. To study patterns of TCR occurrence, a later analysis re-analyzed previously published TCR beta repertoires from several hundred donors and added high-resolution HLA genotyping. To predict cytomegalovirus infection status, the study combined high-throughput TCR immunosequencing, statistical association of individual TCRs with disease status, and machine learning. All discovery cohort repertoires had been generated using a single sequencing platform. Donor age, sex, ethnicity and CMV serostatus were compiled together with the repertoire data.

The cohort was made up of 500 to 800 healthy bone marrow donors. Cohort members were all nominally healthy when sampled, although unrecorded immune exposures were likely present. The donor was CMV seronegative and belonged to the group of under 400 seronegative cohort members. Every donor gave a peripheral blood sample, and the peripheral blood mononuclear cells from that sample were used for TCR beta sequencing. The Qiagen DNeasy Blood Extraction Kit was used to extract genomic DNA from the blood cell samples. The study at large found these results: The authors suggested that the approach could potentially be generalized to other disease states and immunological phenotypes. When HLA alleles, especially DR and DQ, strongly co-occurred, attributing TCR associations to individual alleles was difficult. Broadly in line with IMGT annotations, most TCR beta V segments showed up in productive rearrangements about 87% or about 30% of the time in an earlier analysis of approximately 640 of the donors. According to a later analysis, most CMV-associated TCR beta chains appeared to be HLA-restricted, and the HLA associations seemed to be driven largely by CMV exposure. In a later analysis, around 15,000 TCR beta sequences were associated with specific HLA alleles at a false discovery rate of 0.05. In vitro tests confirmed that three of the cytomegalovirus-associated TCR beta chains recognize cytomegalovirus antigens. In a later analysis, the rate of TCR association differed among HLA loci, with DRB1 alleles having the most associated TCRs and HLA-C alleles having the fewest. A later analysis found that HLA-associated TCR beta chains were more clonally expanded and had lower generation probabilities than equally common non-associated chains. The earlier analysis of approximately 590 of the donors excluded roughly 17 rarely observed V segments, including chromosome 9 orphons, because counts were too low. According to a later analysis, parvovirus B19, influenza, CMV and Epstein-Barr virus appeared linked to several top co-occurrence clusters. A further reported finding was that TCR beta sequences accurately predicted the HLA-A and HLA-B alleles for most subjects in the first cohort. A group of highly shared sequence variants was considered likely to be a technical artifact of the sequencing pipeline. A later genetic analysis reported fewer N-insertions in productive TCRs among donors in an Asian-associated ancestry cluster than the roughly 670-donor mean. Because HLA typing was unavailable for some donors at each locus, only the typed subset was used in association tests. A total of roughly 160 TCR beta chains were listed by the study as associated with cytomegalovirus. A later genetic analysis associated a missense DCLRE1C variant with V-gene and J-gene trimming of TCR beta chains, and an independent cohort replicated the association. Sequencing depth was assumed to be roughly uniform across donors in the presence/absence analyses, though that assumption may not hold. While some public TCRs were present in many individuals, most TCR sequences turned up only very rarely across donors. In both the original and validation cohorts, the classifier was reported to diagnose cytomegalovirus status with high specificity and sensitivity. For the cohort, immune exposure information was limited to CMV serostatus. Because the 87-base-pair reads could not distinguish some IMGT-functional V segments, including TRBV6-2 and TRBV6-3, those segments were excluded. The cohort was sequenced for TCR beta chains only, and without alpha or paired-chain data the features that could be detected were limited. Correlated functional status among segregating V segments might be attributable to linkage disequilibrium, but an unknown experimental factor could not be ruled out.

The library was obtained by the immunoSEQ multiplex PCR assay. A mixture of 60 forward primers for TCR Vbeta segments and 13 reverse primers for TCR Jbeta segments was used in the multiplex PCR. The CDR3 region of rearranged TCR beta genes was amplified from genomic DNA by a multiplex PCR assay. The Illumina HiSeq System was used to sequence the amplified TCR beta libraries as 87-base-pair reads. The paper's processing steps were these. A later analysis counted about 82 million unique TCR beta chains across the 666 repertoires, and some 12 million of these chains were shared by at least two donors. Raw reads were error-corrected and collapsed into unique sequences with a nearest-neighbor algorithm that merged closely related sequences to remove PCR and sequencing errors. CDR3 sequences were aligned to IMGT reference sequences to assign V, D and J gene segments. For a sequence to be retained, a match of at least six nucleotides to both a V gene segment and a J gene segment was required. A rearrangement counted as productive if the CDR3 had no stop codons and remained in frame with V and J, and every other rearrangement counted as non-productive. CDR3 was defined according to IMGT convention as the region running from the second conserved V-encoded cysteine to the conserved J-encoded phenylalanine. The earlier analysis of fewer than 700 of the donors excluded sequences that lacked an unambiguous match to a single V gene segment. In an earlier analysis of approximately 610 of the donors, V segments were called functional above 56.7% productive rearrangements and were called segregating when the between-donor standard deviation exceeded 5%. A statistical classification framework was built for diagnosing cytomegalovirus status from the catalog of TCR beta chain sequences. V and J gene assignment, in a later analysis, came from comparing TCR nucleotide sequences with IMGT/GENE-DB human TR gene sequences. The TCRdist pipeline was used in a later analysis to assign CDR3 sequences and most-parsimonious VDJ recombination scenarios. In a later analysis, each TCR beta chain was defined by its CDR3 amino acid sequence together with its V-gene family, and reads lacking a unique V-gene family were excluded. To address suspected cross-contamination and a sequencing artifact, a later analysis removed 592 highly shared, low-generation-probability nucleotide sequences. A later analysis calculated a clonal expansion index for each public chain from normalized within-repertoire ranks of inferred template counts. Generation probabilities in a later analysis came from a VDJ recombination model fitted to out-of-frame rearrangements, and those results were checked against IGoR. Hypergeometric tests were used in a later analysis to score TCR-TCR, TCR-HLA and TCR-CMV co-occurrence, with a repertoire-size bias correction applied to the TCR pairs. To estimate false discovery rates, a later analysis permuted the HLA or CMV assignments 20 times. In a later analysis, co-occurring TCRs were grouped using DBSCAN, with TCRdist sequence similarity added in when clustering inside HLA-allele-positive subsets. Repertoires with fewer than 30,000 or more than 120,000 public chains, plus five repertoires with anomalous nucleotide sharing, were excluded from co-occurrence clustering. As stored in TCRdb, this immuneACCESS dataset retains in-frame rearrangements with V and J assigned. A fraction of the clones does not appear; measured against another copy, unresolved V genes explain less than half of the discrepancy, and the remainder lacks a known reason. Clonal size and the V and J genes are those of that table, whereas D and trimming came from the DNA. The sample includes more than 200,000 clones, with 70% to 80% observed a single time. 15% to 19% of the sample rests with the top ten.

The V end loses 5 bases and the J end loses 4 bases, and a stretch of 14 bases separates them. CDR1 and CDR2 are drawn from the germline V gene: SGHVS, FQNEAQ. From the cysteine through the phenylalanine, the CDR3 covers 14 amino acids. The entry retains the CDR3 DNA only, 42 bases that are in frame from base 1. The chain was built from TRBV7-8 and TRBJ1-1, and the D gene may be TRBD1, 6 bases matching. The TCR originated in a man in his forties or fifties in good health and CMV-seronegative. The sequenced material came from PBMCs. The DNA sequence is TGTGCCAGCAGCCCACAGGGACCGGGCACTGAAGCTTTCTTT. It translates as CASSPQGPGTEAFF.